The sequence of this TCR beta chain was determined in a study of T cell responses to AZD1222 COVID-19 vaccine. Here immunoSEQ multiplex PCR was the method, and the copy in TCRdb shows in-frame clones only, minus some. Of some 250,000 clones in the sample, about 94% are singletons; the top ten hold around 0.5%. Study-wide points: Sampled repertoires all dated from after the peak T cell response. Just six people given AZD1222 tested seropositive at baseline.

The CDR3 loop spans 15 amino acids. V lost 6 bases to trimming and J lost 5 bases; unmatched junction nucleotides: 9. Looked up from germline, CDR1 is LNHDA and CDR2 is SQIVND (reference sequence). With respect to this clone: Its antigen remains unknown.

The input for sequencing was peripheral blood, taken 28 days after the second AZD1222 dose. V usage is TRBV19 and J usage is TRBJ2-5; 10 bases are a match to TRBD1. The origin of this receptor is an adult who received the AZD1222 COVID-19 vaccine. This chain's CDR3 is CASSPGQGIGETQYF. The CDR3 nucleotides are TGTGCCAGTAGCCCGGGACAGGGGATTGGGGAGACCCAGTACTTC.